This record looks at one T cell receptor (beta chain) sequence and its context. Libraries were prepared by immunoSEQ multiplex PCR; TCRdb keeps only in-frame clonotypes and omits some of them. The data hold about 68,000 clones, with 95% to 97% observed a single time. This sample is drawn from a study of technical replicates of blood from several donors. CDR1 SGHTA and CDR2 FQGTGA come from the germline V gene. CDR3 length equals 15 residues. After removal of 5 bases from V and 1 base from J, the junction contained 5 bases not matched to a gene. The clonotype originates from a human donor in good health. The sequenced sample was T cells isolated from PBMCs. The chain combines TRBV7-3 with TRBJ2-5; 9 bases agree with TRBD1. As DNA, the CDR3 is TGTGCCAGCAGCCTGACAGGGGGGATCCAAGAGACCCAGTACTTC. Residues: CASSLTGGIQETQYF.